Sequencing of this TCR beta chain was carried out in a study of blood T cell repertoires in COVID-19. Here immunoSEQ multiplex PCR was the method, and the copy in TCRdb shows in-frame clones only, minus some. The sample yields about 170,000 clones, roughly four fifths seen once. This CDR3 contains 13 residues. V was clipped by 11 bases and J by 5 bases; unmatched bases: 6. CDR1 is MNHNS, CDR2 SASEGT, per germline. Participants were aged about 18 to 100 years from roughly 25 US areas. Which cohort a participant joined came from the clinical history participants gave. Sequencing was done on a sample of PBMCs or T cells enriched from blood (not recorded which). The chain joins TRBV6-1 to TRBJ1-1, with 12 bases lining up with TRBD1. The clonotype comes from a man aged 50-59 years who had recovered from COVID-19. The CDR3 loop reads CAGDRGLGTEAFF. The DNA of the CDR3 is TGTGCCGGGGACAGGGGGCTGGGGACTGAAGCTTTCTTT.